Listed below are T cell receptor beta chains from one sample, sequenced in a study of blood T cell repertoires in COVID-19. Produced via immunoSEQ multiplex PCR; TCRdb's table is partial and in-frame only. The data contain roughly 170,000 clones, more than 75% of them singletons. The sample was peripheral blood. These receptors were collected from a woman between 18 and 29 years old who had recovered from COVID-19. Both conserved end residues are part of each CDR3. A D gene is named only where the DNA matches it firmly. Clone size, where shown, is once, few, many, or a class for clones that have expanded.

D	V	J	size	DNA	CDR3
TRBD2	TRBV7-9	TRBJ2-3	-	TGTGCCAGCAGCTCCCCCAGCGGGGCGAACACAGATACGCAGTATTTT	CASSSPSGANTDTQYF
-	TRBV9	TRBJ2-2	-	TGTGCCAGCAGCGCATCGTTGGCTGAAACCGGGGAGCTGTTTTTT	CASSASLAETGELFF
TRBD2	TRBV5-1	TRBJ2-2	-	TGCGCCAGCAGCGGCTCTAGCGGGAGAGATCCCGGGGAGCTGTTTTTT	CASSGSSGRDPGELFF
TRBD1	TRBV30	TRBJ2-1	-	TGTGCCTGGGAGACAGGGAGCTCCTACAATGAGCAGTTCTTC	CAWETGSSYNEQFF
-	TRBV6-2/TRBV6-3	TRBJ1-1	-	TGTGCCAGCAGTGGCCCCATGAACACTGAAGCTTTCTTT	CASSGPMNTEAFF
TRBD1	TRBV10-3	TRBJ2-1	-	TGTGCCATCAGTCGAGACAGGGTAAACCTCAATGAGCAGTTCTTC	CAISRDRVNLNEQFF
-	TRBV3-1/TRBV3-2	TRBJ2-4	-	TGTGCCAGCAGCCCAGCTCGGGGGAGGTGGTGGAACATTCAGTACTTC	CASSPARGRWWNIQYF
-	TRBV5-1	TRBJ1-1	-	TGCGCCAGCAGACGCAGGGACTACACTGAAGCTTTCTTT	CASRRRDYTEAFF
-	TRBV10-3	TRBJ2-7	-	TGTGTCATACGCGACAGTTACGAGCAGTACTTC	CVIRDSYEQYF
TRBD1	TRBV7-2	TRBJ2-5	-	TGTGCCAGCAGCCCCGGGGACAGGGTAAAATGGGAGACCCAGTACTTC	CASSPGDRVKWETQYF
TRBD2	TRBV6-5	TRBJ2-7	once	TGTGCCAGCAGTTACCCTAGCGGGGGGTACGAGCAGTACTTC	CASSYPSGGYEQYF
-	TRBV4-1	TRBJ2-1	-	TGCGCCAGCAACCCTAGCGCCTCCTACAATGAGCAGTTCTTC	CASNPSASYNEQFF
-	TRBV4-3	TRBJ2-3	-	TGCGCCAGCAGCCAAGAAGGGGGTCGGGGAGATACGCAGTATTTT	CASSQEGGRGDTQYF
TRBD2	TRBV19	TRBJ2-2	-	TGTGCCACGGGGCTAGCGGGGGCCACCGGGGAGCTGTTTTTT	CATGLAGATGELFF
-	TRBV9	TRBJ1-1	-	TGTGCCAGCAGCGTGAACACGTTGAACACTGAAGCTTTCTTT	CASSVNTLNTEAFF
TRBD2	TRBV7-7	TRBJ2-5	-	TGTGCTAGCAGCTTAGCACTAGCGGGGCCAGGAACCCAGTACTTC	CASSLALAGPGTQYF
-	TRBV6-5	TRBJ1-1	-	TGTGCCAGCACAGAAGAGTGGACACGATGGACTGAAGCTTTCTTT	CASTEEWTRWTEAFF